Each of the 9 T cell receptor beta chains below was sequenced from the same sample in a study of control samples from healthy donors and cancer patients. Clones were read by immunoSEQ multiplex PCR, and TCRdb kept only the in-frame ones, dropping some. The sample includes about 160,000 clones, just over 95% seen only once; the top ten take over 0.9%. The sample consisted of blood. These TCRs come from a woman in her thirties in good health.

This chain joins TRBV18 and TRBJ2-7; 8 bases fit TRBD1. CDR3 length: 14 amino acids. Germline-derived CDR1 and CDR2 are KGHSH and LQKENI. Germline trimming cut 3 bases from V and 3 bases from J; bases unmatched to any gene: 4. Written as DNA, the CDR3 is TGTGCCAGCTCACCGGACAGGGCGGGCTACGAGCAGTACTTC. Amino acids: CASSPDRAGYEQYF.

V is TRBV23-1 and J is TRBJ1-4; maybe TRBD1 (6 bases). TRBV23-1 carries the ORF label, with uncertain function. The V gene lost 0 bases and the J gene lost 7 bases, with 12 bases spanning the gap. The CDR3 loop spans 15 amino acids. This CDR3 is CASSQSARGGEKLFF. The CDR3 DNA is TGCGCCAGCAGTCAATCCGCCAGGGGCGGTGAAAAACTGTTTTTT.

The chain employs TRBV2 and TRBJ2-5; D call uncertain. Per the germline V gene, CDR1 is SNHLY and CDR2 is FYNNEI. V gave up 7 bases and J gave up 5 bases, with 14 bases separating them. This CDR3 has 13 residues. Here the CDR3 DNA reads TGTGCCAGCACCTTCTGGCTGGGGGAGACCCAGTACTTC. Its protein is CASTFWLGETQYF.

The chain joins TRBV7-8 to TRBJ1-5; 9 positions agree with TRBD1. The CDR3 is 17 amino acids. CDR1 is SGHVS, CDR2 FQNEAQ, per germline. V lost 5 bases, J lost 1 base, and 9 bases stayed unmatched. The CDR3, as DNA: TGTGCCAGCAGCCTCCCGGAACAGGGGGCAAGCAATCAGCCCCAGCATTTT. This sequence encodes CASSLPEQGASNQPQHF.

The rearrangement joins TRBV11-2 to TRBJ1-6; D gene unclear. V shed 1 base and J shed 5 bases, with 9 bases lying between them. The CDR3 length is 15 residues. CDR1 is SGHAT, CDR2 FQNNGV, per germline. The CDR3 loop reads CASSLGGLNNSPLHF. The CDR3 nucleotides read TGTGCCAGCAGCTTAGGAGGGCTCAATAATTCACCCCTCCACTTT. The whole variable domain, filled in from reference TRBV11-2 and TRBJ1-6, reads EAGVAQSPRYKIIEKRQSVAFWCNPISGHATLYWYQQILGQGPKLLIQFQNNGVVDDSQLPKDRFSAERLKGVDSTLKIQPAKLEDSAVYLCASSLGGLNNSPLHFGNGTRLTVT.

The rearrangement links TRBV6-5 to TRBJ2-1; tentatively, D is TRBD1 or TRBD2 (7 bases each). The CDR3 is 13 residues long. V dropped 10 bases and J dropped 7 bases, with 17 bases sitting between them. Germline V gene lookup returns CDR1 MNHEY and CDR2 SVGAGI. CDR3 DNA: TGTGCCACCGGGGAGGGGGCGTTTAATGAGCAGTTCTTC. Translation gives CATGEGAFNEQFF.

The chain combines TRBV9 with TRBJ1-1; 8 bases agree with TRBD1. CDR1 is SGDLS and CDR2 is YYNGEE in the germline V gene. V gave up 3 bases and J gave up 4 bases; unmatched junction bases: 5. This CDR3 has 14 amino acids. CDR3 in DNA: TGTGCCAGCAGCGCCCGGACAGGGAGCACTGAAGCTTTCTTT. This translates into CASSARTGSTEAFF.

This sequence joins TRBV28 and TRBJ1-1, with 8 positions matching TRBD1. Germline V CDR1 and CDR2: MDHEN, SYDVKM. The V and J ends lost 6 bases and 1 base, in that order; junction bases with no gene match: 1. The CDR3 length is 13 residues. CDR3 DNA sequence: TGTGCCAGCAGGGGACAGGAGAACACTGAAGCTTTCTTT. Protein: CASRGQENTEAFF. The whole variable domain, filled in from reference TRBV28 and TRBJ1-1, reads DVKVTQSSRYLVKRTGEKVFLECVQDMDHENMFWYRQDPGLGLRLIYFSYDVKMKEKGDIPEGYSVSREKKERFSLILESASTNQTSMYLCASRGQENTEAFFGQGTRLTVV.

The chain joins TRBV6-5 to TRBJ2-3; 9 positions match TRBD2. The CDR3 is made up of 15 amino acids. V was pared by 6 bases and J by 6 bases, with 10 bases of the junction left unmatched. Germline values: CDR1 MNHEY, CDR2 SVGAGI. CDR3 nucleotides: TGTGCCAGCAGGCGACTAGCGGTACTTCGGGATACGCAGTATTTT. Translation: CASRRLAVLRDTQYF.